This is a list of T cell receptor beta chains from one sample in a study of OX40 agonist ivuxolimab in advanced cancers. Measured with immunoSEQ multiplex PCR; TCRdb has only the in-frame clones, and not every one. Of tens of thousands of clones listed, roughly 88% are singletons. The material was CD4+ or CD8+ T cells sorted from blood, obtained in a trial of the OX40 agonist ivuxolimab. These receptors all come from an adult with an advanced solid tumor such as melanoma, head and neck, liver or kidney cancer. Each CDR3 is given with its conserved first and last residue. Fields, in order: J gene, clone size, V gene, D gene, CDR3 DNA, CDR3 protein. D genes are given only for firm matches. The size entry is marked missing in some rows and otherwise reads once, few, many or a size class.

>TRBJ2-3|NA|TRBV21-1|NA
TGTGCCAGCAGCAAACTTACTTCCGCTCTTGAGCCGGATACGCAGTATTTT
CASSKLTSALEPDTQYF
>TRBJ1-1|NA|TRBV2|TRBD1
TGTGCCAGCAGAATCCCGGGACAGCGGGGGACTGAAGCTTTCTTT
CASRIPGQRGTEAFF
>TRBJ1-4|NA|TRBV18|NA
TGTGCCAGCTCACCTAACACAGCCGCAACTAATGAAAAACTGTTTTTT
CASSPNTAATNEKLFF
>TRBJ2-3|few|TRBV29-1|TRBD1
TGCAGCGTAAAACAGGGGATTAGCACAGATACGCAGTATTTT
CSVKQGISTDTQYF
>TRBJ1-1|NA|TRBV10-3|NA
TGTGCCATCAGTGAGTCGGGCGTCAGCGGGGAGGCTTTCTTT
CAISESGVSGEAFF
>TRBJ2-5|NA|TRBV10-3|TRBD2
TGTGCCATCAGGGGCACTAGCGATCAAGAGACCCAGTACTTC
CAIRGTSDQETQYF
>TRBJ2-2|NA|TRBV7-3|NA
TGTGCCAGCAGTCACGGGCAGGGCGGGGAGCTGTTTTTT
CASSHGQGGELFF
>TRBJ2-5|once|TRBV5-1|NA
TGCGCCAGCGAAGGTCTTGACCAAGAGACCCAGTACTTC
CASEGLDQETQYF
>TRBJ1-6|NA|TRBV5-4|NA
TGTGCCAGCAGCTTGGAACGGACGTTCGGTTCACCCCTCCACTTT
CASSLERTFGSPLHF
>TRBJ1-6|NA|TRBV7-2|NA
TGTGCCAGCAGCTCCGCCTCTAGAAGGAGGGCCGATAATTCACCCCTCCACTTT
CASSSASRRRADNSPLHF
>TRBJ2-2|NA|TRBV7-9|NA
TGTGCCAGCAGCACGACAGGGAACACCGGGGAGCTGTTTTTT
CASSTTGNTGELFF
>TRBJ2-1|NA|TRBV9|NA
TGTGCCAGCAGCGTAGGGCTGGCCACCACCCTCTACAATGAGCAGTTCTTC
CASSVGLATTLYNEQFF
>TRBJ2-7|NA|TRBV27|TRBD2
TGTGCCAGCAGGCCGGGACTACCTTCCTACGAGCAGTACTTC
CASRPGLPSYEQYF
>TRBJ2-7|NA|TRBV29-1|TRBD2
TGCAGCGTTGAACGACCGGGACTAGCGGGGGTCGAGCAGTACTTC
CSVERPGLAGVEQYF
>TRBJ1-2|NA|TRBV18|NA
TGTGCCAGCTCACCTCGCTCCGAACCTAACTATGGCTACACCTTC
CASSPRSEPNYGYTF
>TRBJ2-4|NA|TRBV7-8|TRBD1
TGTGCCAGCAGTTTAACAGGGGTCGCCAAAAACATTCAGTACTTC
CASSLTGVAKNIQYF
>TRBJ1-1|few|TRBV2|NA
TGTGCCAGCAGGGCGACAGTCCTCTGGGGGACTGAAGCTTTCTTT
CASRATVLWGTEAFF
>TRBJ2-7|NA|TRBV7-9|NA
TGTGCCAGCAGCTTAGGAGGGAATAGGGGCTACGAGCAGTACTTC
CASSLGGNRGYEQYF
>TRBJ2-4|few|TRBV18|TRBD1
TGTGCCAGCTCACCGCCGCCGGGACAGCTACTAGCCAAAAACATTCAGTACTTC
CASSPPPGQLLAKNIQYF
>TRBJ1-1|NA|TRBV6-4|NA
TGTGCCAGCAGTGACAGGGTGAACACTGAAGCTTTCTTT
CASSDRVNTEAFF
>TRBJ2-7|few|TRBV7-9|NA
TGTGCCAGCAGCTTGCAGGACGAGCAGTACTTC
CASSLQDEQYF
>TRBJ2-7|NA|TRBV5-1|NA
TGCGCCAGCAGCTTGGTAGGGGAGAGGGCCGAGCAGTACTTC
CASSLVGERAEQYF
>TRBJ1-3|NA|TRBV6-5|NA
TGTGCCAGCAGCCCCGACATTCTCTCTGGAAACACCATATATTTT
CASSPDILSGNTIYF
>TRBJ1-3|NA|TRBV6-5|NA
TGTGCCAGCACCAAAGGGACCTCTGGAAACACCATATATTTT
CASTKGTSGNTIYF
>TRBJ1-6|few|TRBV4-3|NA
TGCGCCAGCAGCCAAGAGAAATGGGACTCGAGACCCCTCCACTTT
CASSQEKWDSRPLHF
>TRBJ1-3|NA|TRBV7-2|NA
TGTGCCAGCAGCCTTGCGGTGTGGGGGACGGGTAACACCATATATTTT
CASSLAVWGTGNTIYF
>TRBJ2-1|NA|TRBV29-1|TRBD1
TGCAGCGCCGGGACAGGGACCGGAGGTGAGCAGTTCTTC
CSAGTGTGGEQFF
>TRBJ2-5|NA|TRBV30|NA
TGTGCCTGGAGTGCAGGGTCAGGGACCCAGTACTTC
CAWSAGSGTQYF
>TRBJ2-3|NA|TRBV27|NA
TGTGCCAGCAGTTTAAAGGCAGTCCTGATGGATACGCAGTATTTT
CASSLKAVLMDTQYF
>TRBJ2-2|once|TRBV19|TRBD1
TGTGCCACCAGACAGGGGGGCGGGGAGCTGTTTTTT
CATRQGGGELFF
>TRBJ2-5|NA|TRBV5-6|NA
TGTGCCAGCAGCTTGGTAACCGGGACTGAACAAGAGACCCAGTACTTC
CASSLVTGTEQETQYF
>TRBJ2-3|NA|TRBV7-6|TRBD1
TGTGCCAGCAGCTCCAGGGGGCGGGACACAGATACGCAGTATTTT
CASSSRGRDTDTQYF
>TRBJ1-1|NA|TRBV29-1|NA
TGCAGCGTTGAAAAGGGATCCACTGAAGCTTTCTTT
CSVEKGSTEAFF
>TRBJ2-6|NA|TRBV4-1|NA
TGCGCCAGCAGCCAAGGTCCGCAGGGGACTGGGGCCAACGTCCTGACTTTC
CASSQGPQGTGANVLTF
>TRBJ1-5|few|TRBV6-1|NA
TGTGCCAGCAGTGAACAGGGCAATCAGCCCCAGCATTTT
CASSEQGNQPQHF
>TRBJ2-1|NA|TRBV2|TRBD1
TGTGCCAGCAGTGGGACAGGGGGATGGGACCGCCGAGTCTTC
CASSGTGGWDRRVF
>TRBJ1-5|once|TRBV27|TRBD1
TGTGCCAGCAGTTTAGCCGGGACAGGAGGGAATCAGCCCCAGCATTTT
CASSLAGTGGNQPQHF
>TRBJ2-1|NA|TRBV6-6|NA
TGTGCCAGCAGCTCCCGGGCCTCCTACAATGAGCAGTTCTTC
CASSSRASYNEQFF
>TRBJ1-4|NA|TRBV7-9|NA
TGCGCCAGCAGCTTAAGAGAGAGTAGTGAAAAACTGTTTTTT
CASSLRESSEKLFF
>TRBJ2-3|NA|TRBV7-2|NA
TGTGCCAGCAGCCCCCGGGGGGCCAGCTCGGCAGATACGCAGTATTTT
CASSPRGASSADTQYF
>TRBJ1-1|NA|TRBV9|TRBD1
TGTGCCAGCAGCGTAGCTAAGGGGGCGAGCACTGAAGCTTTCTTT
CASSVAKGASTEAFF
>TRBJ1-4|NA|TRBV7-2|TRBD1
TGTGCCAGCAGCCCGAGGATGTGGGACAGGGTGTCAACTAATGAAAAACTGTTTTTT
CASSPRMWDRVSTNEKLFF
>TRBJ2-3|NA|TRBV6-1|TRBD2
TGTGCCAGCAGTGAACGGCTAGGTCAGGTAGCGGGAAACACAGATACGCAGTATTTT
CASSERLGQVAGNTDTQYF
>TRBJ1-4|NA|TRBV19|NA
TGTGCCAGTAGGACTCGACAGCTCAATGAAAAACTGTTTTTT
CASRTRQLNEKLFF
>TRBJ1-4|once|TRBV12-5|NA
TGTGCTAGTGGTTTTGGTGAAAAACTGTTTTTT
CASGFGEKLFF
>TRBJ2-4|NA|TRBV7-8|NA
TGTGCCAGCAGCTTAGCGCGGGTCTTAGCCAAAAACATTCAGTACTTC
CASSLARVLAKNIQYF
>TRBJ2-5|NA|TRBV5-1|NA
TGCGCCAGCACCTACCTAGGCTCGGGGAGAGAGACCCAGTACTTC
CASTYLGSGRETQYF
>TRBJ1-1|NA|TRBV6-1|NA
TGTGCCAGCGGGGTTGAGGCCACTGAAGCTTTCTTT
CASGVEATEAFF
>TRBJ1-1|once|TRBV5-1|NA
TGCGCCAGCAGCTTGGTATCCGACCGGGACACTGAAGCTTTCTTT
CASSLVSDRDTEAFF
>TRBJ1-1|NA|TRBV10-1|NA
TGCGCCACCGAAACCACTGAAGCTTTCTTT
CATETTEAFF
>TRBJ1-6|NA|TRBV5-6|NA
TGTGCCAGCAGCGTAAGAAGGGGGTCACCCCTCCACTTT
CASSVRRGSPLHF
>TRBJ2-7|NA|TRBV6-5|NA
TGTGCCAGCAGTTACTTGGCTCGGGCAACGAGCGAGCAGTACTTC
CASSYLARATSEQYF
>TRBJ1-1|NA|TRBV4-1|NA
TGCGCCAGCAGCCAGCCTCGAAATACAATGAACACTGAAGCTTTCTTT
CASSQPRNTMNTEAFF
>TRBJ2-7|NA|TRBV2|NA
TGTGCCAGCAGTGACACCGGACGAGCGTACGAGCAGTACTTC
CASSDTGRAYEQYF
>TRBJ1-6|once|TRBV2|NA
TGTGCCAGCAGTATAGACAGCTCCTATAATTCACCCCTCCACTTT
CASSIDSSYNSPLHF
>TRBJ1-5|NA|TRBV18|NA
TGTGCCAGCTCCCCCGGAGGGGGTGGTCAGCCCCAGCATTTT
CASSPGGGGQPQHF
>TRBJ1-6|NA|TRBV9|NA
TGTGCCAGCAGCGCACACCTCAATTCACCCCTCCACTTT
CASSAHLNSPLHF
>TRBJ2-1|NA|TRBV30|TRBD2
TGTGCCTGGAGCGGGGGGGCCCTGAATGAGCAGTTCTTC
CAWSGGALNEQFF
>TRBJ1-2|once|TRBV27|NA
TGTGCCAGCAGTTTCGGGGGGCTTGGTCCCTATGGCTACACCTTC
CASSFGGLGPYGYTF